One and the same sample provided the 30 T cell receptor beta chains below, sequenced in a study of technical replicates of blood from a handful of donors. TCRdb's copy holds only in-frame clones and misses some; the assay was immunoSEQ multiplex PCR. This table has roughly 60,000 clones, 91% appearing once. Sequenced material: PBMCs. The receptors were sampled from a human donor in good health. Some clones in this sample may be carry-over from other donors' samples.

This sequence joins TRBV7-8 and TRBJ2-7, with TRBD1 identical over 10 bases. With 5 bases clipped from V and 5 bases from J, the junction kept 9 bases outside the gene matches. From germline, CDR1 is SGHVS and CDR2 FQNEAQ. The CDR3 sequence is 15 residues long. The CDR3 DNA reads TGTGCCAGCAGCAAAGGAACGGGACAGGGGCACGAGCAGTACTTC. This codes for CASSKGTGQGHEQYF.

This chain connects TRBV7-9 to TRBJ2-1; 8 bases map to TRBD2. The junction had 4 bases not matched to a gene; V was cut back by 5 bases and J by 1 base. The CDR3 is made up of 15 amino acids. CDR1 and CDR2 (germline): SEHNR, FQNEAQ (reference sequence). CDR3 sequence: CASSGAGGSYNEQFF. The CDR3 DNA reads TGTGCCAGCAGCGGCGCGGGGGGTTCCTACAATGAGCAGTTCTTC.

The sample holds one count of this clone. The rearrangement links TRBV5-4 to TRBJ2-3, with a weak D call TRBD2 (5 bases). Trimming pared 1 base from V and 4 bases from J, leaving 16 bases between. The CDR3 has 16 amino acids. Germline assignment: CDR1 SGHNT and CDR2 YYREEE (reference sequence). CDR3 nucleotide sequence: TGTGCCAGCAGCTTGAAGCAGGTTGATAGCGCAGATACGCAGTATTTT. As protein: CASSLKQVDSADTQYF.

This chain links TRBV21-1 with TRBJ1-1; the DNA was not compared with TRBD1, the D call given in the table. TRBV21-1 is an annotated pseudogene. The CDR3 is 13 residues long. The CDR3 protein is CASSKLNRGLAFF. Written as DNA, the CDR3 is TGTGCCAGCAGCAAATTGAACAGGGGGCTCGCTTTCTTT.

This chain connects TRBV6-5 to TRBJ1-2; D gene unclear. The CDR3 has 15 residues. Germline V gene data show CDR1 as MNHEY and CDR2 as SVGAGI. Trimming pared 0 bases from V and 4 bases from J, leaving 12 bases between. The DNA for the CDR3 is TGTGCCAGCAGTTACTCGGGCAGTAACCTCTATGGCTACACCTTC. This translates into CASSYSGSNLYGYTF.

The chain combines TRBV5-8 with TRBJ1-1; 9 nucleotides align to TRBD1. With V trimmed by 4 bases and J by 1 base, 5 bases remained unmatched. Germline V CDR1 and CDR2: SGHTS, YDEGEE. This CDR3 comprises 15 residues. The CDR3 bases are TGTGCCAGCAGCCGTACAGGGGGCGCGAACACTGAAGCTTTCTTT. Its translation is CASSRTGGANTEAFF.

CDR3 protein: CASSPGTSGRRADTQYF. In DNA, the CDR3 is TGTGCCAGCAGCCCCGGGACTAGCGGGAGGCGGGCAGATACGCAGTATTTT. The chain is built from TRBV11-2 and TRBJ2-3; 15 bases map to TRBD2. V shed 5 bases and J 4 bases; nucleotides not matched to a gene: 7. The V gene's germline CDR1 is SGHAT and CDR2 FQNNGV. The CDR3 is 17 residues long.

This clone was counted between two and nine times. In the same sample, other DNA sequences code for this CDR3. The chain couples TRBV6-4 to TRBJ2-3, with D possibly matching TRBD2 (5 bases). The V gene's germline CDR1 is MRHNA and CDR2 SNTAGT. This CDR3 contains 15 residues. Trimming removed 3 bases at V and 0 bases at J, with 10 bases between. The CDR3 region has the DNA TGTGCCAGCAGTGAGTCCGCGGGCAGCACAGATACGCAGTATTTT. It specifies CASSESAGSTDTQYF.

The V call is TRBV9, the J call TRBJ2-3, with 7 bases lining up with TRBD2. Germline trimming cut 2 bases from V and 0 bases from J; bases unmatched to any gene: 9. The CDR3 consists of 17 residues. CDR1 and CDR2 (germline): SGDLS, YYNGEE. DNA for the CDR3: TGTGCCAGCAGCGTTTCAAAGCGGACTAGAAGCACAGATACGCAGTATTTT. This translates into CASSVSKRTRSTDTQYF.

The rearrangement joins TRBV2 to TRBJ2-1, with 7 positions matching TRBD1. Trimming took 6 bases from V and 7 from J; bases not matched to a gene: 15. CDR1 is SNHLY and CDR2 is FYNNEI in the germline V gene. This CDR3 region has 16 residues. The chain's CDR3 is CASSAPGQPFGNEQFF. CDR3 coding DNA: TGTGCCAGCAGCGCACCGGGACAGCCCTTTGGGAATGAGCAGTTCTTC.

This clone came up once. The CDR3 DNA is TGCGCCAGCAGCCTCCACCTGAAAGGGGAAGGCTACACCTTC. Its translation is CASSLHLKGEGYTF. This chain connects TRBV4-3 to TRBJ1-2; D is perhaps TRBD1 (5 bases). Germline V lookup: CDR1 LGHNA, CDR2 YSLEER. Trimming cost V 4 bases and J 8 bases, with 17 bases left between them. CDR3 length equals 14 residues.

The chain joins TRBV30 to TRBJ2-3; D uncertain. The CDR3 spans 12 residues. The germline CDR1 and CDR2 sequences are GTSNPN and SVGIG (reference sequence). The CDR3 DNA reads as TGTGCTTGCACACCTAGCACAGATACGCAGTATTTT. Protein sequence: CACTPSTDTQYF.

This chain joins TRBV18 and TRBJ2-2; tentatively, D is TRBD2 (6 bases). V was shortened by 3 bases and J by 9 bases, with 11 bases between the two germline ends. The germline gives CDR1 KGHSH, CDR2 LQKENI. The CDR3 runs to 13 residues. For the CDR3, the DNA is TGTGCCAGCTCACCTTGGGAGGCCCGGGAGCTGTTTTTT. This translates into CASSPWEARELFF.

This clone was seen just once. This rearrangement joins TRBV5-5 to TRBJ1-1; TRBD1 aligns across 10 bases. CDR1 and CDR2 (germline): SGHKS, YYEKEE (reference sequence). V gave up 4 bases and J gave up 6 bases; unmatched junction bases: 6. The CDR3 totals 14 residues. The CDR3: CASSRLGQGAEAFF. DNA of the CDR3: TGTGCCAGCAGCCGCCTAGGACAGGGGGCTGAAGCTTTCTTT.

The chain links TRBV19 to TRBJ1-5, with 7 bases identical to TRBD1. The CDR3 runs 14 residues. V trimming: 7 bases; J trimming: 5 bases; junction bases outside the gene matches: 8. Germline CDR1 is LNHDA and CDR2 is SQIVND (reference sequence). The CDR3: CASKAGQSYQPQHF. DNA of the CDR3: TGTGCCAGTAAGGCGGGACAGTCCTATCAGCCCCAGCATTTT.

The gene calls are TRBV7-2 and TRBJ2-5, with 8 bases fitting TRBD1. This CDR3 contains 15 residues. Looked up from germline, CDR1 is SGHTA and CDR2 is FQGNSA. After removal of 5 bases from V and 4 bases from J, the junction contained 9 bases not matched to a gene. DNA for the CDR3: TGTGCCAGCAGCCCAGGGGGCAGGGGGCGAGAGACCCAGTACTTC. It specifies CASSPGGRGRETQYF.

The genes are TRBV7-2 and TRBJ2-2; 7 bases agree with TRBD1. This CDR3 has 15 amino acids. Germline trimming cut 5 bases from V and 5 bases from J; bases unmatched to any gene: 8. Germline assignment: CDR1 SGHTA and CDR2 FQGNSA. The CDR3 DNA reads TGTGCCAGCAGCCCGACCGGGACAGAGACCGGGGAGCTGTTTTTT. Amino acid sequence: CASSPTGTETGELFF. Full variable domain (remainder filled in from reference TRBV7-2 and TRBJ2-2): GAGVSQSPSNKVTEKGKDVELRCDPISGHTALYWYRQSLGQGLEFLIYFQGNSAPDKSGLPSDRFSAERTGGSVSTLTIQRTQQEDSAVYLCASSPTGTETGELFFGEGSRLTVL.

The V and J genes are TRBV5-4 and TRBJ2-5; 9 nucleotides agree with TRBD1. J was trimmed by 5 bases and V by 4 bases; bases with no gene match: 6. The CDR3 has 14 residues. Germline V gene sequence: CDR1 SGHNT, CDR2 YYREEE (reference sequence). DNA for the CDR3: TGTGCCAGCAGCGGACAGGGGTCAGCGGAGACCCAGTACTTC. It is translated as CASSGQGSAETQYF.

This sequence joins TRBV2 and TRBJ1-4; perhaps TRBD1 as D (5 bases). V was shortened by 6 bases and J by 8 bases, with 16 bases between the two germline ends. The germline CDR1 and CDR2 sequences are SNHLY and FYNNEI. The CDR3 runs 14 residues. The CDR3 DNA reads TGTGCCAGCAGGGGCGGGACTCCGTTAGAAAAACTGTTTTTT. This codes for CASRGGTPLEKLFF.

The genes are TRBV2 and TRBJ2-1; TRBD2 matches 8 bases. Germline V CDR1 and CDR2: SNHLY, FYNNEI. The ends lost 4 bases at V and 4 bases at J; junction bases unmatched: 6. This CDR3 is built from 15 residues. The CDR3, as DNA: TGTGCCAGCAGTGTAATGCGGGGGGCGTACAATGAGCAGTTCTTC. This gives the protein CASSVMRGAYNEQFF. Full variable domain (rest looked up from reference TRBV2 and TRBJ2-1): EPEVTQTPSHQVTQMGQEVILRCVPISNHLYFYWYRQILGQKVEFLVSFYNNEISEKSEIFDDQFSVERPDGSNFTLKIRSTKLEDSAMYFCASSVMRGAYNEQFFGPGTRLTVL.

The chain couples TRBV19 to TRBJ2-2; TRBD1 aligns across 7 bases. In germline, CDR1 is LNHDA, CDR2 SQIVND (reference sequence). The CDR3 has 16 residues. The V segment lost 6 bases and the J segment 0 bases; nucleotides outside the gene matches: 7. The chain's CDR3 is CASSHLGQANTGELFF. The CDR3 coding sequence is TGTGCCAGTAGCCACTTAGGACAGGCGAACACCGGGGAGCTGTTTTTT.

This rearrangement joins TRBV5-1 to TRBJ2-7, with 9 bases aligning to TRBD2. This CDR3 has 15 amino acids. CDR1 is SGHRS and CDR2 is YFSETQ in the germline V gene. The V segment lost 0 bases and the J segment 2 bases; nucleotides outside the gene matches: 3. In DNA, the CDR3 is TGCGCCAGCAGCTTGGGTTTAGCGGGGGCCTACGAGCAGTACTTC. As protein: CASSLGLAGAYEQYF.

The rearrangement joins TRBV7-9 to TRBJ1-4; 7 bases map to TRBD1. Germline V CDR1 and CDR2: SEHNR, FQNEAQ (reference sequence). CDR3 size: 16 residues. V dropped 3 bases and J dropped 0; count of bases not matched to a gene: 4. Here the CDR3 DNA reads TGTGCCAGCAGCTTGTTCACAGGGGCAACTAATGAAAAACTGTTTTTT. Translation gives CASSLFTGATNEKLFF.

V and J are TRBV4-2 and TRBJ1-4, with TRBD1 as a possible D gene (5 bases). The length of the CDR3 is 17 residues. The germline V gene encodes CDR1 LGHNA and CDR2 YNFKEQ. The V end was cut by 0 bases, the J end by 5 bases, with 16 bases between. The chain's CDR3 is CASSQDSGGRLNEKLFF. The CDR3 region has the DNA TGTGCCAGCAGCCAAGACTCGGGGGGGAGGTTGAATGAAAAACTGTTTTTT.

This chain connects TRBV4-3 to TRBJ2-2; 14 bases map to TRBD2. The germline CDR1 and CDR2 sequences are LGHNA and YSLEER. The CDR3 extends over 18 amino acids. Trimming removed 4 bases from V and 5 bases from J; junction bases left unmatched: 9. In nucleotides, the CDR3 is TGCGCCAGCAGCCGATACGGGACTAGCGGGAGCTCGACCGGGGAGCTGTTTTTT. It yields the protein CASSRYGTSGSSTGELFF.

V is TRBV5-6 and J is TRBJ2-7, with 8 nucleotides matching TRBD1. Trimming removed 1 base from V and 7 bases from J; junction bases left unmatched: 10. CDR1 is SGHDT, CDR2 YYEEEE, per germline. The CDR3 runs to 15 residues. The CDR3 DNA reads as TGTGCCAGCAGCTTGCCAGGGGGCATCTCACGGGAGCAGTACTTC. It specifies CASSLPGGISREQYF.

J is TRBJ1-2 and V is TRBV20-1; D is uncertain. Germline lookup yields CDR1 DFQATT and CDR2 SNEGSKA (reference sequence). The ends were cut back, 6 bases at V and 8 bases at J, with 13 bases in the middle. This CDR3 region has 11 residues. The CDR3, as DNA: TGCAGTGCGGCGGGAGTTGGAGGCTACACCTTC. Residues: CSAAGVGGYTF.

The chain employs TRBV6-6 and TRBJ2-1; D is unresolved. V shed 2 bases and J shed 3 bases, with 8 bases lying between them. Germline V gene sequence: CDR1 MNHNY, CDR2 SVGAGI (reference sequence). The CDR3 is 14 amino acids. The CDR3 protein is CASSYVADYNEQFF. DNA for the CDR3: TGTGCCAGCAGTTACGTTGCGGACTACAATGAGCAGTTCTTC.

The V and J genes are TRBV6-6 and TRBJ1-1, with TRBD1 identical over 8 bases. This CDR3 is 14 amino acids long. With V trimmed by 7 bases and J by 5 bases, 9 bases remained unmatched. Germline V CDR1 and CDR2: MNHNY, SVGAGI (reference sequence). In nucleotides, the CDR3 is TGTGCCAGCAACGCAGGGGGCGACCTGACTGAAGCTTTCTTT. Translated, it gives CASNAGGDLTEAFF.

V is TRBV18 and J is TRBJ2-5; 8 bases are a match to TRBD2. CDR1 is KGHSH and CDR2 is LQKENI in the germline V gene. V gave up 0 bases and J gave up 7 bases; unmatched junction bases: 4. This CDR3 spans 14 amino acids. CDR3 sequence (DNA): TGTGCCAGCTCACCACCGGGACTAGTACCGACCCAGTACTTC. It translates to CASSPPGLVPTQYF. Based on the CDR3 plus reference TRBV18 and TRBJ2-5, the full variable domain is NAGVMQNPRHLVRRRGQEARLRCSPMKGHSHVYWYRQLPEEGLKFMVYLQKENIIDESGMPKERFSAEFPKEGPSILRIQQVVRGDSAAYFCASSPPGLVPTQYFGPGTRLLVL.